These 13 T cell receptor beta chains share one sample of origin, sequenced in a study of identical twins. MiXCR, run by TCRdb on the 5' RACE reads, gives a single entry per CDR3 protein. In the table there are some 1,700,000 distinct CDR3 sequences, around a third of which are singletons. Sequencing was performed on cord blood. The receptor set was obtained from a newborn girl in good health.

This chain connects TRBV2 to TRBJ2-1; TRBD2 aligns across 10 bases. V lost 8 bases to trimming and J lost 9 bases; unmatched junction nucleotides: 7. Germline-derived CDR1 and CDR2 are SNHLY and FYNNEI. The CDR3 sequence is 13 residues long. CDR3 DNA: TGTGCCAGCGGGGAGCGGGGGGGCTCTGAGCAGTTCTTC. Translation: CASGERGGSEQFF.

This chain uses TRBV14 with TRBJ2-1; TRBD1 aligns across 7 bases. CDR1 SGHDN and CDR2 FVKESK come from the germline V gene. CDR3 size: 13 residues. V lost 4 bases to trimming and J lost 6 bases; unmatched junction nucleotides: 3. CDR3 amino acids: CASSRRQGNEQFF. For the CDR3, the DNA is TGTGCCAGCAGCCGTCGACAGGGCAATGAGCAGTTCTTC.

The chain combines TRBV21-1 with TRBJ2-3; TRBD2, the table's D call, was not compared with the DNA. TRBV21-1 is flagged as a pseudogene. The CDR3 has 19 amino acids. In DNA form, the CDR3 reads TGTGCCAGCAGCAAAGGGGCCCAGCGGGAGGGGCGAACGACAGATACGCAGTATTTT. This gives the protein CASSKGAQREGRTTDTQYF.

The gene calls are TRBV7-9 and TRBJ2-1, with D hard to call. The V gene lost 4 bases and the J gene lost 5 bases, with 9 bases spanning the gap. The CDR3 runs 13 residues. CDR1 and CDR2 (germline): SEHNR, FQNEAQ (reference sequence). This CDR3 is CASSYRPNNEQFF. DNA for the CDR3: TGTGCCAGCAGCTATCGACCAAACAATGAGCAGTTCTTC.

The chain couples TRBV10-3 to TRBJ2-7; either TRBD1 or TRBD2 may fit D (6 bases each). From germline, CDR1 is ENHRY and CDR2 SYGVKD. Trimming removed 3 bases from V and 4 bases from J, with 16 bases in between. This CDR3 is built from 15 residues. This CDR3 reads CAISDRDKAGYEQYF. CDR3 DNA sequence: TGTGCCATCAGTGACCGGGACAAGGCGGGGTACGAGCAGTACTTC.

This clonotype was observed many times. In DNA form, the CDR3 reads TGCGCCAGCAGCCGGACTAGCGGGAGCAATGAGCAGTTCTTC. It encodes CASSRTSGSNEQFF. The V gene is TRBV4-1, the J gene TRBJ2-1, with 13 nucleotides matching TRBD2. Per germline, CDR1 MGHRA and CDR2 YSYEKL. The V segment lost 4 bases and the J segment 6 bases; nucleotides outside the gene matches: 0. CDR3 length: 14 residues.

The chain employs TRBV4-2 and TRBJ2-7; either TRBD1 or TRBD2 may fit D (5 bases each). This CDR3 is 16 amino acids long. With 4 bases removed from V and 7 bases from J, the gap between germline ends came to 23 bases. The germline V gene has CDR1 LGHNA and CDR2 YNFKEQ. The CDR3 region has the DNA TGTGCCAGCAGCCTTCATTATAGTGGGGGTTCGAATGAGCAGTACTTC. This sequence encodes CASSLHYSGGSNEQYF.

The J gene is TRBJ2-2, the V gene TRBV29-1; 12 bases map to TRBD1. CDR1 is SQVTM, CDR2 ANQGSEA, per germline. V lost 6 bases and J lost 5; bases outside the gene matches: 4. This CDR3 is 14 amino acids long. The CDR3 sequence: CSVMGQGATGELFF. DNA for the CDR3: TGCAGCGTAATGGGACAGGGGGCGACCGGGGAGCTGTTTTTT.

This clonotype was seen more than once but under ten times. The chain combines TRBV2 with TRBJ2-1, with D maybe TRBD2 (6 bases). The CDR3 has 15 residues. Trimming left V 5 bases short and J 6 bases short, with 17 bases between. CDR1 SNHLY and CDR2 FYNNEI come from the germline V gene. The CDR3 sequence is CASSPSGLRSNEQFF. CDR3 bases: TGTGCCAGCAGTCCGAGCGGGCTGCGGTCCAATGAGCAGTTCTTC.

This clonotype showed up just a few times. The gene calls are TRBV9 and TRBJ2-1, with TRBD2 matching 8 bases. Germline V lookup: CDR1 SGDLS, CDR2 YYNGEE. With V trimmed by 0 bases and J by 2 bases, 1 base remained unmatched. The CDR3 loop spans 15 amino acids. CDR3 in DNA: TGTGCCAGCAGCGTAGTTAGCGGGGCCTACAATGAGCAGTTCTTC. Residues: CASSVVSGAYNEQFF.

A note on this clonotype: A single base separates this from a much larger clone, so it may be a read error. This chain connects TRBV29-1 to TRBJ1-2; tentatively, D is TRBD1 (5 bases). The CDR3 spans 10 residues. The V end was cut by 4 bases, the J end by 8 bases, with 8 bases between. Germline CDR1 reads SQVTM; CDR2 reads ANQGSEA. The CDR3 DNA is TGCAGCGTTGTGGGGGAAGGCTACACCTTC. This codes for CSVVGEGYTF.

The chain has TRBV5-1 and TRBJ2-1, with TRBD2 matching over 14 bases. V lost 4 bases, J lost 13 bases, and 7 bases stayed unmatched. This CDR3 comprises 14 residues. CDR1 is SGHRS, CDR2 YFSETQ, per germline. The CDR3 loop is CASSRLAGGVSQFF. The CDR3 nucleotides read TGCGCCAGCAGCCGACTAGCGGGGGGGGTTTCTCAGTTCTTC.

The chain links TRBV24-1 to TRBJ2-2; D is possibly TRBD2 (5 bases). Germline V gene lookup returns CDR1 KGHDR and CDR2 SFDVKD. V dropped 3 bases and J dropped 4 bases, with 14 bases sitting between them. The CDR3 runs to 16 residues. The CDR3 coding sequence is TGTGCCACCAGTGATGCCTCGGGTCGGGGCACCGGGGAGCTGTTTTTT. Its protein product is CATSDASGRGTGELFF.